This T cell receptor (beta chain) was found in a study of blood T cell repertoires in COVID-19. For the study at large: Specimens from acute and convalescent COVID-19 originated in the United States, Italy and Spain.

Notes on this clone: Distinct nucleotide sequences in the sample also encode this CDR3.

In the authors' methods: Quantification of nucleated cells was approximated via reference gene primer amplification. Measured with immunoSEQ multiplex PCR; TCRdb has only the in-frame clones, and not every one. Clonal size and the V and J genes are those of that table, whereas D and trimming came from the DNA. The sample yields some 390,000 clones, around 87% seen once. V lost 5 bases to trimming and J lost 0 bases, with 14 bases between them. The CDR3 sequence is 15 residues long. CDR1 is LNHDA and CDR2 is SQIVND in the germline V gene (reference sequence). This receptor was taken from a human donor in a cohort sampled during active COVID-19. The sequenced sample consisted of peripheral blood. V usage is TRBV19 and J usage is TRBJ2-7; weak D call: TRBD1 (7 bases). The CDR3 protein is CASSPSGGGSYEQYF. Written as DNA, the CDR3 is TGTGCCAGTAGTCCCTCAGGGGGAGGCTCCTACGAGCAGTACTTC.